The TCR beta chain under discussion was sequenced for a study of cytomegalovirus exposure and HLA in healthy donors. The study, taken as a whole, reports: Sequencing artifact likely explains a cluster of highly shared sequence variants. Excluded were some V segments that proved indistinguishable, including TRBV6-2 and TRBV6-3.

Per the germline V gene, CDR1 is KGHSH and CDR2 is LQKENI. Deletions cut 1 base from V and 2 bases from J, with 12 bases between. CDR3 length: 15 residues. Amplification used 60 Vbeta primers and 13 Jbeta primers. Repertoires were generated with immunoSEQ multiplex PCR, while TCRdb's copy carries only in-frame clones and drops some. There are about 180,000 clones in the sample; 84% occur only once, and around 0.93% lies in the top ten. Concerning this clone: No antigen is known for it.

The source is a man aged 25 to 40 in good health and CMV-seronegative. The V call is TRBV18, the J call TRBJ2-7, with D possibly matching TRBD2 (6 bases). Sequencing input: PBMCs. In DNA form, the CDR3 reads TGTGCCAGCTCACCACGGGGACTGGGAACCTACGAGCAGTACTTC. Translation: CASSPRGLGTYEQYF.